Below are 23 T cell receptor beta chains sequenced from a single sample in a study of cytomegalovirus exposure and HLA in healthy donors. PCR was performed using 60 Vbeta and 13 Jbeta primers. Libraries were prepared by immunoSEQ multiplex PCR; TCRdb keeps only in-frame clonotypes and omits some of them. The table has roughly 110,000 clones, 70% to 85% seen once. Sequenced material: PBMCs. The receptors come from a male donor in good health and CMV-seronegative.

J is TRBJ2-7 and V is TRBV28, with TRBD1 matching 11 bases. J lost 2 bases, V lost 1 base, and 7 bases had no gene match. The CDR3 has 17 residues. Germline CDR1 and CDR2: MDHEN and SYDVKM. Here the CDR3 DNA reads TGTGCCAGCAGTTTATCGACCGGGACAGGGGGGACCTACGAGCAGTACTTC. It yields the protein CASSLSTGTGGTYEQYF.

V gene TRBV19 combines with J gene TRBJ2-5; D gene unclear. The CDR3 runs to 14 residues. V was trimmed by 3 bases and J by 2 bases, leaving 10 bases between them. In germline, CDR1 is LNHDA, CDR2 SQIVND (reference sequence). Here the CDR3 DNA reads TGTGCCAGTAGTATCGTAGCTGGTCAAGAGACCCAGTACTTC. Its translation: CASSIVAGQETQYF.

J is TRBJ2-5 and V is TRBV9; 10 bases line up with TRBD2. The end of the DNA fits TRBJ2-7 better, so the J call may be wrong. Germline V lookup: CDR1 SGDLS, CDR2 YYNGEE. The CDR3 contains 15 residues. The chain's CDR3 is CASSALAGSQYEQYF. The DNA of the CDR3 is TGTGCCAGCAGCGCACTAGCGGGATCTCAATACGAGCAGTACTTC.

The J gene is TRBJ1-2, the V gene TRBV28; 8 bases agree with TRBD1. J gave up 5 bases and V 6 bases, and 11 bases lay outside the gene matches. The CDR3 has 15 amino acids. Germline V gives CDR1 MDHEN, CDR2 SYDVKM. CDR3 DNA: TGTGCCAGCAGCCCATGGACAGGGCCTAGATATGGCTACACCTTC. It codes for CASSPWTGPRYGYTF.

This clone was detected a few times. The chain joins TRBV19 to TRBJ2-1; D possibly corresponds to TRBD2 (5 bases). CDR1 and CDR2 (germline): LNHDA, SQIVND (reference sequence). The CDR3 totals 13 residues. Trimming cost V 7 bases and J 5 bases, with 12 bases left between them. The CDR3 loop reads CASMDAGNNEQFF. CDR3 DNA: TGTGCCAGTATGGATGCGGGTAACAATGAGCAGTTCTTC.

This clone appeared a single time. The chain couples TRBV30 to TRBJ2-7, with TRBD1 identical over 11 bases. The CDR3 has 15 residues. CDR1 is GTSNPN, CDR2 SVGIG, per germline (reference sequence). The V and J ends lost 3 bases and 5 bases, in that order; junction bases with no gene match: 9. CDR3 sequence (DNA): TGTGCCTGGAGGAGTTCCGGGACAGGGGGGGACGAGCAGTACTTC. This codes for CAWRSSGTGGDEQYF.

In DNA, the CDR3 is TGTGCCAGCAGTAAAAGGGGTATAGGGTATGGCTACACCTTC. Residues: CASSKRGIGYGYTF. The chain carries TRBV6-5 and TRBJ1-2, with a tentative D call TRBD1 (5 bases). Trimming took off 5 bases at V and 5 bases at J, with 15 bases between the two ends. This CDR3 has 14 amino acids. Germline values: CDR1 MNHEY, CDR2 SVGAGI.

The genes are TRBV6-6 and TRBJ2-7; a weak D match, TRBD1 (6 bases). The CDR3 has 14 amino acids. V gave up 10 bases and J gave up 0 bases, with 16 bases separating them. Germline CDR1 is MNHNY and CDR2 is SVGAGI (reference sequence). The CDR3 here is CATNRDMSSYEQYF. In DNA form, the CDR3 reads TGTGCCACCAACCGGGACATGAGCTCCTACGAGCAGTACTTC.

The chain has TRBV6-5 and TRBJ2-2; TRBD2 is a possible D gene (7 bases). Between the trimmed V and J ends, which lost 7 bases and 4 bases, there was a span of 16 bases. CDR3 length: 15 residues. Germline lookup yields CDR1 MNHEY and CDR2 SVGAGI. CDR3 in amino acids: CASKKRGGRTGELFF. As DNA, the CDR3 is TGTGCCAGCAAAAAAAGGGGGGGGCGCACCGGGGAGCTGTTTTTT.

This chain connects TRBV5-4 to TRBJ2-7; 9 bases align to TRBD1. The germline V gene has CDR1 SGHNT and CDR2 YYREEE (reference sequence). V lost 4 bases and J lost 5; bases outside the gene matches: 7. This CDR3 comprises 14 residues. The CDR3 loop reads CASSLGQGHHEQYF. In DNA, the CDR3 is TGTGCCAGCAGCCTGGGACAGGGTCACCACGAGCAGTACTTC.

This chain joins TRBV19 and TRBJ2-1; D gene uncertain. CDR1 and CDR2 (germline): LNHDA, SQIVND (reference sequence). V lost 6 bases to trimming and J lost 4 bases, with 10 bases between them. The CDR3 runs to 13 residues. CDR3 sequence: CASRRGGYNEQFF. The CDR3 DNA reads as TGTGCCAGTAGGCGAGGTGGGTACAATGAGCAGTTCTTC.

This chain uses TRBV5-1 with TRBJ2-2, with no clear D. Germline-derived CDR1 and CDR2 are SGHRS and YFSETQ. This CDR3 has 17 residues. Deletions cut 0 bases from V and 0 bases from J, with 12 bases between. Written as DNA, the CDR3 is TGCGCCAGCAGCTTGGGCTGGGCAAACGCGAACACCGGGGAGCTGTTTTTT. This codes for CASSLGWANANTGELFF.

The chain carries TRBV4-1 and TRBJ1-2; the D gene is possibly TRBD1 (6 bases). V was clipped by 4 bases and J by 0 bases, with 9 bases between them. The length of the CDR3 is 14 residues. Germline loops: CDR1 MGHRA, CDR2 YSYEKL. CDR3 nucleotides: TGCGCCAGCAGCCCGGGACATACTAACTATGGCTACACCTTC. It translates to CASSPGHTNYGYTF.

This clone was detected once. The genes are TRBV28 and TRBJ2-7; 10 positions match TRBD2. Trimming cost V 4 bases and J 5 bases; bases outside gene matches: 14. Germline CDR1 reads MDHEN; CDR2 reads SYDVKM. CDR3 size: 17 residues. The chain's CDR3 is CASSSGILAGVGDEQYF. The DNA of the CDR3 is TGTGCCAGCAGTTCGGGGATTCTAGCGGGAGTTGGAGACGAGCAGTACTTC.

The gene calls are TRBV30 and TRBJ2-2; TRBD1 aligns across 11 bases. The CDR3 loop spans 17 amino acids. CDR1 and CDR2 from the germline V gene are GTSNPN and SVGIG (reference sequence). With 4 bases clipped from V and 3 bases from J, the junction kept 10 bases outside the gene matches. CDR3 in DNA: TGTGCCTGGACCCACCTCCGGGACAGGGGGGACACCGGGGAGCTGTTTTTT. Translating gives CAWTHLRDRGDTGELFF.

V is TRBV6-5 and J is TRBJ2-5, with no clear D. Per the germline V gene, CDR1 is MNHEY and CDR2 is SVGAGI. This CDR3 comprises 12 residues. V dropped 4 bases and J dropped 9 bases, with 12 bases sitting between them. This CDR3 is CASSFTSGAQYF. CDR3 DNA sequence: TGTGCCAGCAGTTTTACATCAGGCGCCCAGTACTTC.

This clone was seen a single time. CDR3 sequence: CASSSGARDYEQYF. In DNA, the CDR3 is TGCGCCAGCAGCTCCGGCGCCCGGGACTACGAGCAGTACTTC. The V call is TRBV5-1, the J call TRBJ2-7; D perhaps matches TRBD2 (5 bases). CDR3 size: 14 residues. Germline values: CDR1 SGHRS, CDR2 YFSETQ. V was clipped by 3 bases and J by 3 bases, with 13 bases between them.

This CDR3 is CASSHGYGTSLDTQYF. CDR3 nucleotide sequence: TGTGCCAGCAGCCACGGTTACGGGACTAGCTTAGATACGCAGTATTTT. The genes are TRBV5-6 and TRBJ2-3; 9 nucleotides line up with TRBD2. Germline CDR1 SGHDT, CDR2 YYEEEE. The CDR3 loop spans 16 amino acids. J was trimmed by 5 bases and V by 4 bases; bases with no gene match: 11.

The chain uses TRBV7-9 and TRBJ2-7, with TRBD1 as a possible D gene (5 bases). The CDR3 covers 11 residues. The germline V gene has CDR1 SEHNR and CDR2 FQNEAQ (reference sequence). The V end was cut by 5 bases, the J end by 6 bases, with 8 bases between. CDR3 in DNA: TGTGCCAGCAGCGCGGACACCGAGCAGTACTTC. This gives the protein CASSADTEQYF.

V gene TRBV27 combines with J gene TRBJ2-7, with D perhaps matching TRBD2 (5 bases). Germline assignment: CDR1 MNHEY and CDR2 SMNVEV (reference sequence). This CDR3 has 13 residues. The germline V and J ends were trimmed by 6 bases and 2 bases, with 11 bases remaining between them. Here the CDR3 reads CASSRAATYEQYF. The DNA of the CDR3 is TGTGCCAGCAGCAGAGCGGCTACCTACGAGCAGTACTTC.

This chain links TRBV28 with TRBJ1-4; TRBD1 agrees at 7 bases. The CDR3 is made up of 14 amino acids. Germline assignment: CDR1 MDHEN and CDR2 SYDVKM. V trimming: 6 bases; J trimming: 4 bases; junction bases outside the gene matches: 5. CDR3 sequence (DNA): TGTGCCAGCAGGGCCGGGACAGATAATGAAAAACTGTTTTTT. Translated, it gives CASRAGTDNEKLFF. Full variable domain (remainder filled in from reference TRBV28 and TRBJ1-4): DVKVTQSSRYLVKRTGEKVFLECVQDMDHENMFWYRQDPGLGLRLIYFSYDVKMKEKGDIPEGYSVSREKKERFSLILESASTNQTSMYLCASRAGTDNEKLFFGSGTQLSVL.

V is TRBV5-6 and J is TRBJ2-1; TRBD2 agrees at 8 bases. V gave up 7 bases and J gave up 8 bases; unmatched junction bases: 11. Looked up from germline, CDR1 is SGHDT and CDR2 is YYEEEE. CDR3 length equals 14 residues. In DNA, the CDR3 is TGTGCCAGCCAGGGTCGGGAGGGCCTCGATGAGCAGTTCTTC. It codes for CASQGREGLDEQFF. The variable domain in full, with the rest retrieved from reference TRBV5-6 and TRBJ2-1, is DAGVTQSPTHLIKTRGQQVTLRCSPKSGHDTVSWYQQALGQGPQFIFQYYEEEERQRGNFPDRFSGHQFPNYSSELNVNALLLGDSALYLCASQGREGLDEQFFGPGTRLTVL.

The J gene is TRBJ2-2, the V gene TRBV7-9; TRBD2 might be the D (6 bases). Trimming cost V 3 bases and J 3 bases, with 8 bases left between them. Germline loops: CDR1 SEHNR, CDR2 FQNEAQ (reference sequence). CDR3 size: 14 residues. The CDR3: CASSLEGYTGELFF. The CDR3 DNA is TGTGCCAGCAGCTTGGAGGGTTACACCGGGGAGCTGTTTTTT.